This TCR beta chain came from a study of blood T cell repertoires in COVID-19. On the study more broadly: Material from acute and convalescent COVID-19 was sourced from the United States, Italy and Spain. The cDNA or gDNA used as material had been derived from T cells, B-cell-depleted T cells, or PBMCs.

Seattle patient enrollment occurred during active infection, with longitudinal follow-up thereafter. The CDR3 has 14 amino acids. Germline V gene sequence: CDR1 SGHRS, CDR2 YFSETQ. V shed 2 bases and J shed 4 bases, with 10 bases lying between them. This clone was seen only a few times. In the original processing: Reference gene primers were amplified, and this amplification served to estimate nucleated cell counts. The repertoire was sequenced with immunoSEQ multiplex PCR; TCRdb's copy has only in-frame clones and lacks some. From that table come the V and J calls and clone size; the DNA was used to work out D and trimming. This sample has roughly 380,000 clones, with approximately 89% found just once.

Input material: peripheral blood. This rearrangement joins TRBV5-1 to TRBJ1-3, with D perhaps matching TRBD1 (6 bases). The TCR sequence derives from a woman between 40 and 55 years old with COVID-19, enrolled during active disease. The CDR3 region has the DNA TGCGCCAGCAGCTTTCAGGGGAGAGGAAACACCATATATTTT. It encodes CASSFQGRGNTIYF. The full variable domain, with the rest looked up from reference TRBV5-1 and TRBJ1-3, is KAGVTQTPRYLIKTRGQQVTLSCSPISGHRSVSWYQQTPGQGLQFLFEYFSETQRNKGNFPGRFSGRQFSNSRSEMNVSTLELGDSALYLCASSFQGRGNTIYFGEGSWLTVV.